This T cell receptor beta chain was identified during a study of blood T cell repertoires in COVID-19. At the level of the study: The samples span acute and convalescent COVID-19 from the United States, Italy and Spain. From T cells, B-cell-depleted T cells, or PBMCs came the material, which was cDNA or gDNA.

Study processing details: Using reference gene primer amplification, nucleated cell counts were estimated. Some clones are missing from TCRdb's copy, which holds only in-frame ones; the method was immunoSEQ multiplex PCR. V, J and clone size derive from that table, while D and trimming were established from the DNA sequence. The sample records about 70,000 clones, about nine tenths being singletons. A Seattle source enrolled patients during active infection and followed them longitudinally. CDR1 is MDHEN and CDR2 is SYDVKM in the germline V gene. CDR3 size: 12 residues. The V gene lost 4 bases and the J gene lost 5 bases, with 6 bases spanning the gap.

J is TRBJ1-5 and V is TRBV28; D gene uncertain. Source material: peripheral blood. The sequence was collected from a man aged 45-65 years with COVID-19, enrolled during active disease. The CDR3 spells CASSYGDQPQHF. DNA of the CDR3: TGTGCCAGCAGTTACGGGGATCAGCCCCAGCATTTT.